A selection of T cell receptor beta chains follows, all from one sample in a study of identical twins. TCRdb re-called the 5' RACE reads with MiXCR, one entry per CDR3 protein. The profile covers under 400,000 distinct CDR3 sequences, with 7% to 9.5% appearing a single time and about 8.1% taken by the ten largest. The sequenced sample consisted of naive T cells sorted from blood. The receptors stem from a woman aged 45-65 years in good health. The CDR3 runs from the conserved cysteine through the conserved F or W. A D gene is named only where the DNA matches it firmly. Clone size is not always given. Where it is, it says once, few, many or a class for expanded clones.

v_call: TRBV12-3/TRBV12-4
cdr3_length: 13
d_call: .
j_call: TRBJ2-5
clone_size: few
cdr3_aa: CASSSKLGETQYF
cdr3_nt: TGTGCCAGCAGTTCAAAACTGGGGGAGACCCAGTACTTC

v_call: TRBV4-1
cdr3_length: 18
d_call: TRBD2
j_call: TRBJ2-2
clone_size: .
cdr3_aa: CASSLFPLGREDTGELFF
cdr3_nt: TGCGCCAGCAGCCTATTTCCTTTGGGGCGGGAGGACACCGGGGAGCTGTTTTTT

v_call: TRBV27
cdr3_length: 15
d_call: .
j_call: TRBJ1-2
clone_size: .
cdr3_aa: CASRTATGPYYGYTF
cdr3_nt: TGTGCCAGCAGAACAGCGACAGGACCGTACTATGGCTACACCTTC

v_call: TRBV3-1
cdr3_length: 16
d_call: .
j_call: TRBJ2-7
clone_size: many
cdr3_aa: CASSSTGRSFPYEQYF
cdr3_nt: TGTGCCAGCAGCTCTACGGGGCGTTCCTTTCCCTACGAGCAGTACTTC

v_call: TRBV7-2
cdr3_length: 14
d_call: .
j_call: TRBJ1-2
clone_size: many
cdr3_aa: CASSLVQGNYGYTF
cdr3_nt: TGTGCCAGCAGCTTAGTGCAGGGTAACTATGGCTACACCTTC

v_call: TRBV5-6
cdr3_length: 14
d_call: .
j_call: TRBJ2-7
clone_size: .
cdr3_aa: CASSSPDKPEEQYF
cdr3_nt: TGTGCCAGCAGCTCACCTGACAAGCCTGAGGAGCAGTACTTC

v_call: TRBV11-3
cdr3_length: 12
d_call: .
j_call: TRBJ2-2
clone_size: few
cdr3_aa: CASSSYIGELFF
cdr3_nt: TGTGCCAGCAGCTCATATATCGGGGAGCTGTTTTTT

v_call: TRBV29-1
cdr3_length: 14
d_call: TRBD2
j_call: TRBJ2-1
clone_size: many
cdr3_aa: CSALAGDPYNEQFF
cdr3_nt: TGCAGCGCATTAGCGGGAGATCCCTACAATGAGCAGTTCTTC

v_call: TRBV7-6
cdr3_length: 14
d_call: TRBD1
j_call: TRBJ1-1
clone_size: few
cdr3_aa: CASIPQGAGAEAFF
cdr3_nt: TGTGCCAGCATCCCCCAGGGGGCGGGGGCTGAAGCTTTCTTT

v_call: TRBV5-1
cdr3_length: 13
d_call: .
j_call: TRBJ2-1
clone_size: .
cdr3_aa: CASRSTGRYEQFF
cdr3_nt: TGCGCCAGCAGGTCCACAGGGAGGTATGAGCAGTTCTTC